The rows below give T cell receptor beta chains drawn from one sample of a study of T-cell reconstitution after alpha-beta-depleted transplantation in children. TCRdb reanalysed the PCR reads using MiXCR and keeps one entry per CDR3 protein. The sample holds fewer than 1 million distinct CDR3 sequences, 16% seen once. Here the sequenced sample was PBMCs, mostly from graft donor cells, taken 360 days after TCRalphabeta/CD19-depleted stem cell transplant. The receptors shown here come from a male patient younger than 18 who had a stem cell transplant for acute lymphoblastic leukemia, so the T cells may come from the graft donor. Both conserved end residues are part of each CDR3. Fields, in order: CDR3 protein, CDR3 DNA, J gene, clone size, V gene, D gene. The D gene is left open where the match is weak. Size is stated for part of the rows, as once, few or many counts, or as a class when the clone is expanded.

cdr3_aa: CSARDPRTSGRANEQYF
cdr3_nt: TGCAGTGCTAGAGACCCAAGGACTAGCGGGAGAGCCAACGAGCAGTACTTC
j_call: TRBJ2-7
clone_size: few
v_call: TRBV20-1
d_call: TRBD2

cdr3_aa: CSATSGRGYNEQFF
cdr3_nt: TGCAGTGCGACCAGCGGGAGGGGTTACAATGAGCAGTTCTTC
j_call: TRBJ2-1
clone_size: many
v_call: TRBV20-1
d_call: TRBD2

cdr3_aa: CASSLGQLGEQFF
cdr3_nt: TGTGCCAGCAGCTTAGGCCAACTAGGCGAGCAGTTCTTC
j_call: TRBJ2-1
clone_size: many
v_call: TRBV11-2
d_call: NA

cdr3_aa: CASTPSSGSADTQYF
cdr3_nt: TGCGCCAGCACCCCGTCCAGCGGGAGTGCAGATACGCAGTATTTT
j_call: TRBJ2-3
clone_size: many
v_call: TRBV5-1
d_call: TRBD2

cdr3_aa: CSVGNSQENTEAFF
cdr3_nt: TGCAGCGTTGGAAATAGTCAGGAGAACACTGAAGCTTTCTTT
j_call: TRBJ1-1
clone_size: NA
v_call: TRBV29-1
d_call: NA

cdr3_aa: CSARGQGAGGDTQYF
cdr3_nt: TGCAGTGCTAGAGGACAGGGGGCTGGGGGAGATACGCAGTATTTT
j_call: TRBJ2-3
clone_size: NA
v_call: TRBV20-1
d_call: TRBD1

cdr3_aa: CNAGGPGGELFF
cdr3_nt: TGCAACGCCGGGGGCCCTGGGGGGGAGCTGTTTTTT
j_call: TRBJ2-2
clone_size: NA
v_call: TRBV29-1
d_call: NA

cdr3_aa: CASSLGLAARMPQETQYF
cdr3_nt: TGCGCCAGCAGCTTGGGACTAGCGGCAAGAATGCCTCAAGAGACCCAGTACTTC
j_call: TRBJ2-5
clone_size: NA
v_call: TRBV5-1
d_call: TRBD2

cdr3_aa: CASSQPGDPPHSYEQYF
cdr3_nt: TGTGCCAGCAGCCAACCAGGGGACCCTCCACACAGCTACGAGCAGTACTTC
j_call: TRBJ2-7
clone_size: NA
v_call: TRBV3-1
d_call: NA

cdr3_aa: CSARAGTGGDTGELFF
cdr3_nt: TGCAGTGCTAGAGCCGGGACAGGGGGCGACACCGGGGAGCTGTTTTTT
j_call: TRBJ2-2
clone_size: few
v_call: TRBV20-1
d_call: TRBD1

cdr3_aa: CASRVLRRGDNEQFF
cdr3_nt: TGTGCCAGCAGAGTTCTTCGCAGGGGTGACAATGAGCAGTTCTTC
j_call: TRBJ2-1
clone_size: few
v_call: TRBV6-1
d_call: NA

cdr3_aa: CASSLKSNSPLHF
cdr3_nt: TGTGCCAGCAGCTTAAAATCCAATTCACCCCTCCACTTT
j_call: TRBJ1-6
clone_size: few
v_call: TRBV7-9
d_call: NA

cdr3_aa: CSATLGEMGYTF
cdr3_nt: TGCAGTGCTACACTCGGGGAAATGGGCTACACCTTC
j_call: TRBJ1-2
clone_size: NA
v_call: TRBV20-1
d_call: NA

cdr3_aa: CASSLPTQNLAKNIQYF
cdr3_nt: TGTGCCAGCAGTTTGCCCACACAGAATCTAGCCAAAAACATTCAGTACTTC
j_call: TRBJ2-4
clone_size: NA
v_call: TRBV28
d_call: NA

cdr3_aa: CASTSPSGLGETQYF
cdr3_nt: TGCGCCAGCACCTCGCCTAGCGGCTTAGGGGAGACCCAGTACTTC
j_call: TRBJ2-5
clone_size: many
v_call: TRBV5-1
d_call: TRBD2

cdr3_aa: CASSYSGGTSSYNEQFF
cdr3_nt: TGTGCCAGCAGCTACAGCGGGGGTACGAGCTCCTACAATGAGCAGTTCTTC
j_call: TRBJ2-1
clone_size: NA
v_call: TRBV3-1
d_call: TRBD2

cdr3_aa: CASSLLGDTGELFF
cdr3_nt: TGCGCCAGCAGCTTGTTAGGGGACACCGGGGAGCTGTTTTTT
j_call: TRBJ2-2
clone_size: many
v_call: TRBV5-1
d_call: NA

cdr3_aa: CASSLGLHGRRNPGELFF
cdr3_nt: TGTGCCAGCAGCTTGGGGCTCCACGGACGGCGAAATCCCGGGGAGCTGTTTTTT
j_call: TRBJ2-2
clone_size: NA
v_call: TRBV5-6
d_call: NA

cdr3_aa: CASSPGQSLSYEQYF
cdr3_nt: TGCGCCAGCAGCCCTGGACAGAGCCTCTCCTACGAGCAGTACTTC
j_call: TRBJ2-7
clone_size: NA
v_call: TRBV5-1
d_call: NA

cdr3_aa: CASSPGGGLFNEQFF
cdr3_nt: TGTGCCAGCTCACCAGGAGGGGGACTTTTCAATGAGCAGTTCTTC
j_call: TRBJ2-1
clone_size: NA
v_call: TRBV18
d_call: NA

cdr3_aa: CASSRRVSPPTTDTQYF
cdr3_nt: TGCGCCAGCAGCCGGAGGGTCTCCCCACCAACAACAGATACGCAGTATTTT
j_call: TRBJ2-3
clone_size: NA
v_call: TRBV4-1
d_call: NA

cdr3_aa: CASSLSRLVDRTGELFF
cdr3_nt: TGTGCCAGCAGCTTATCCCGGCTAGTTGACCGCACCGGGGAGCTGTTTTTT
j_call: TRBJ2-2
clone_size: few
v_call: TRBV7-3
d_call: NA

cdr3_aa: CSVVDRARGELFF
cdr3_nt: TGCAGCGTTGTAGACAGGGCGCGCGGGGAGCTGTTTTTT
j_call: TRBJ2-2
clone_size: NA
v_call: TRBV29-1
d_call: TRBD1

cdr3_aa: CASSLVRSRKNSYNEQFF
cdr3_nt: TGTGCCAGCAGCTTAGTGAGGTCGCGGAAAAACTCCTACAATGAGCAGTTCTTC
j_call: TRBJ2-1
clone_size: NA
v_call: TRBV7-3
d_call: NA

cdr3_aa: CSARARGAKAKNIQYF
cdr3_nt: TGCAGTGCTAGAGCCCGGGGCGCGAAAGCCAAAAACATTCAGTACTTC
j_call: TRBJ2-4
clone_size: few
v_call: TRBV20-1
d_call: NA

cdr3_aa: CASSFLPGGGELFF
cdr3_nt: TGTGCCAGCAGCTTCCTTCCCGGGGGTGGGGAGCTGTTTTTT
j_call: TRBJ2-2
clone_size: many
v_call: TRBV4-2
d_call: NA

cdr3_aa: CASSLRQAPYGYTF
cdr3_nt: TGTGCCAGCAGCTTAAGACAGGCCCCCTATGGCTACACCTTC
j_call: TRBJ1-2
clone_size: many
v_call: TRBV11-2
d_call: NA

cdr3_aa: CASSVDGRAGGHQETQYF
cdr3_nt: TGTGCCAGCAGCGTAGACGGGAGGGCCGGGGGGCACCAAGAGACCCAGTACTTC
j_call: TRBJ2-5
clone_size: few
v_call: TRBV9
d_call: TRBD2

cdr3_aa: CASSPHGTLQETQYF
cdr3_nt: TGCGCCAGCAGCCCGCACGGGACTCTGCAAGAGACCCAGTACTTC
j_call: TRBJ2-5
clone_size: few
v_call: TRBV5-1
d_call: NA

cdr3_aa: CASSKEKTGGTSDTQYF
cdr3_nt: TGTGCCAGCAGCAAAGAAAAGACGGGAGGCACGTCAGATACGCAGTATTTT
j_call: TRBJ2-3
clone_size: few
v_call: TRBV21-1
d_call: NA

cdr3_aa: CASSQEIPYTDTQYF
cdr3_nt: TGTGCCAGCAGCCAAGAGATCCCCTACACAGATACGCAGTATTTT
j_call: TRBJ2-3
clone_size: NA
v_call: TRBV3-1
d_call: NA

cdr3_aa: CASSLVWTGDIYNEQFF
cdr3_nt: TGCGCCAGCAGCTTGGTCTGGACAGGGGATATCTACAATGAGCAGTTCTTC
j_call: TRBJ2-1
clone_size: few
v_call: TRBV5-1
d_call: TRBD1

cdr3_aa: CASSLGRTSEGNFHEQYF
cdr3_nt: TGCGCCAGCAGCTTGGGTCGGACTAGCGAGGGTAATTTCCACGAGCAGTACTTC
j_call: TRBJ2-7
clone_size: many
v_call: TRBV5-1
d_call: TRBD2

cdr3_aa: CASSLDIGQGYEQYF
cdr3_nt: TGTGCCAGCAGCTTAGACATAGGACAGGGATACGAGCAGTACTTC
j_call: TRBJ2-7
clone_size: NA
v_call: TRBV7-7
d_call: TRBD1

cdr3_aa: CASRPRWGQEKLFF
cdr3_nt: TGTGCCAGCAGACCCCGTTGGGGACAAGAAAAACTGTTTTTT
j_call: TRBJ1-4
clone_size: NA
v_call: TRBV12-3/TRBV12-4
d_call: NA

cdr3_aa: CASKMTGNIGEQYF
cdr3_nt: TGTGCCAGCAAAATGACAGGGAATATTGGCGAGCAGTACTTC
j_call: TRBJ2-7
clone_size: NA
v_call: TRBV12-3/TRBV12-4
d_call: TRBD1

cdr3_aa: CATRLAGGMQETQYF
cdr3_nt: TGTGCCACCAGGCTAGCGGGAGGTATGCAAGAGACCCAGTACTTC
j_call: TRBJ2-5
clone_size: NA
v_call: TRBV6-1
d_call: TRBD2

cdr3_aa: CASSKGSRVRYEQYF
cdr3_nt: TGTGCCAGCAGTAAAGGGTCAAGAGTCCGCTACGAGCAGTACTTC
j_call: TRBJ2-7
clone_size: few
v_call: TRBV2
d_call: NA

cdr3_aa: CASSYGQGHTEAFF
cdr3_nt: TGTGCCAGCAGTTACGGCCAGGGGCACACTGAAGCTTTCTTT
j_call: TRBJ1-1
clone_size: few
v_call: TRBV6-5
d_call: NA

cdr3_aa: CASSLENGFDPYF
cdr3_nt: TGTGCCAGCAGCTTGGAAAATGGTTTTGATCCGTACTTC
j_call: TRBJ2-5
clone_size: NA
v_call: TRBV7-9
d_call: NA

cdr3_aa: CASSQDVPGYNEQFF
cdr3_nt: TGCGCCAGCAGCCAAGACGTGCCCGGCTACAATGAGCAGTTCTTC
j_call: TRBJ2-1
clone_size: few
v_call: TRBV4-1
d_call: NA

cdr3_aa: CASSLESGSHHEQYF
cdr3_nt: TGCGCCAGCAGCTTGGAAAGCGGGAGTCACCACGAGCAGTACTTC
j_call: TRBJ2-7
clone_size: few
v_call: TRBV5-1
d_call: TRBD2

cdr3_aa: CASSFRATNEKLFF
cdr3_nt: TGCGCCAGCAGCTTCCGAGCAACTAATGAAAAACTGTTTTTT
j_call: TRBJ1-4
clone_size: many
v_call: TRBV5-1
d_call: NA